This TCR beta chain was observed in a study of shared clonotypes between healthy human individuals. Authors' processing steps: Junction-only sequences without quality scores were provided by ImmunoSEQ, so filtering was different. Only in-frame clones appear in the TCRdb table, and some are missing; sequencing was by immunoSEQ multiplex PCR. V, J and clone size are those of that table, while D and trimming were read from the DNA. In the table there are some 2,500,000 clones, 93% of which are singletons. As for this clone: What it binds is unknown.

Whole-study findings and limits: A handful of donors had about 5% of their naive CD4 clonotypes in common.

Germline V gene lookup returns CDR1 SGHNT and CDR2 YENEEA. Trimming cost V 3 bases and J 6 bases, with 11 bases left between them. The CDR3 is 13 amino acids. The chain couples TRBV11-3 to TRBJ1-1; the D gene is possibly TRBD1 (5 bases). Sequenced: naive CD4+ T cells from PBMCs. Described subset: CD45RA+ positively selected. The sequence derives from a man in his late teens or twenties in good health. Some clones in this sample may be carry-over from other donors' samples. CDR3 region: CASSLTGGAEAFF. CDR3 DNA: TGTGCCAGCAGCTTGACCGGAGGGGCTGAAGCTTTCTTT.